Listed here are 20 T cell receptor beta chains from one sample, sequenced in a study of blood T cell repertoires in COVID-19. Some clones are missing from TCRdb's copy, which holds only in-frame ones; the method was immunoSEQ multiplex PCR. The sample lists approximately 80,000 clones, about 91% occurring once. Sequenced: peripheral blood. Source of these receptors: an elderly woman with acute or convalescent COVID-19.

The rearrangement links TRBV10-3 to TRBJ2-2; TRBD2 matches 7 bases. J lost 0 bases, V lost 8 bases, and 3 bases had no gene match. The CDR3 spans 14 residues. Per germline, CDR1 ENHRY and CDR2 SYGVKD. CDR3 protein: CAIGGGTNTGELFF. Written as DNA, the CDR3 is TGTGCCATCGGCGGGGGAACGAACACCGGGGAGCTGTTTTTT.

This chain joins TRBV5-1 and TRBJ2-7, with D possibly matching TRBD2 (6 bases). Deletions cut 4 bases from V and 4 bases from J, with 15 bases between. Germline CDR1 reads SGHRS; CDR2 reads YFSETQ. This CDR3 has 14 amino acids. The CDR3 DNA reads as TGCGCCAGCAGCCTCGGGCCCGCGGGGTACGAGCAGTACTTC. It yields the protein CASSLGPAGYEQYF.

The CDR3 loop reads CASSRRGAEGYTF. Written as DNA, the CDR3 is TGTGCCAGTAGTAGACGGGGGGCGGAAGGCTACACCTTC. The chain joins TRBV19 to TRBJ1-2, with a possible D match to TRBD1 (6 bases). Germline V gives CDR1 LNHDA, CDR2 SQIVND (reference sequence). The CDR3 is 13 residues long. With 4 bases removed from V and 8 bases from J, the gap between germline ends came to 14 bases. Based on the CDR3 plus reference TRBV19 and TRBJ1-2, the full variable domain is DGGITQSPKYLFRKEGQNVTLSCEQNLNHDAMYWYRQDPGQGLRLIYYSQIVNDFQKGDIAEGYSVSREKKESFPLTVTSAQKNPTAFYLCASSRRGAEGYTFGSGTRLTVV.

The chain recombines TRBV18 with TRBJ1-1; maybe TRBD1 (6 bases). Germline V gene lookup returns CDR1 KGHSH and CDR2 LQKENI. The CDR3 extends over 15 amino acids. Between the trimmed V and J ends, which lost 3 bases and 0 bases, there was a span of 11 bases. The CDR3 loop reads CASSPGQTLNTEAFF. CDR3 nucleotides: TGTGCCAGCTCACCTGGACAGACTCTGAACACTGAAGCTTTCTTT.

For the CDR3, the DNA is TGTGCCAGCATGCCAGCAGGAGGCTATGGCTACACCTTC. Its translation is CASMPAGGYGYTF. The genes are TRBV5-4 and TRBJ1-2; D remains ambiguous. There are 13 residues in the CDR3. Germline-derived CDR1 and CDR2 are SGHNT and YYREEE (reference sequence). V was clipped by 6 bases and J by 4 bases, with 13 bases between them.

In DNA, the CDR3 is TGTGCCTGGAGACCCCGGGACAGGACCTACGAGCAGTACTTC. Translation gives CAWRPRDRTYEQYF. The genes are TRBV30 and TRBJ2-7; 8 bases map to TRBD1. The CDR3 is made up of 14 amino acids. CDR1 and CDR2 from the germline V gene are GTSNPN and SVGIG (reference sequence). With V trimmed by 3 bases and J by 2 bases, 6 bases remained unmatched.

This clone turned up a few times. The chain has TRBV7-2 and TRBJ2-5; D perhaps matches TRBD2 (6 bases). Trimming stripped 2 bases from V and 5 bases from J, with 18 bases between. CDR3 length: 16 amino acids. The germline CDR1 and CDR2 sequences are SGHTA and FQGNSA. The CDR3 nucleotides read TGTGCCAGCAGCTTAAGAACGGGAGCTTATCAGGAGACCCAGTACTTC. Translated: CASSLRTGAYQETQYF.

The rearrangement uses TRBV7-9 and TRBJ2-5; D is possibly TRBD2 (5 bases). The CDR3 spans 15 residues. V was pared by 5 bases and J by 4 bases, with 17 bases between. The germline V gene encodes CDR1 SEHNR and CDR2 FQNEAQ (reference sequence). Written as DNA, the CDR3 is TGTGCCAGCAGCCCCAAGAGGCGGGTCGGAGAGACCCAGTACTTC. This encodes CASSPKRRVGETQYF.

The V and J genes are TRBV11-2 and TRBJ2-7, with D perhaps matching TRBD1 (6 bases). This CDR3 is 15 amino acids long. Germline lookup yields CDR1 SGHAT and CDR2 FQNNGV. Trimming took 1 base from V and 1 from J, leaving 11 bases between them. The CDR3 here is CASSLVAGASYEQYF. CDR3 nucleotide sequence: TGTGCCAGCAGCTTAGTGGCAGGGGCGTCCTACGAGCAGTACTTC.

This clone turned up a few times. CDR3 loop: CASSLQTGWNYGYTF. DNA of the CDR3: TGTGCCAGCAGCTTACAGACAGGGTGGAACTATGGCTACACCTTC. This chain joins TRBV11-2 and TRBJ1-2, with 7 bases matching TRBD1. In germline, CDR1 is SGHAT, CDR2 FQNNGV. The length of the CDR3 is 15 residues. The V and J ends lost 2 bases and 2 bases, in that order; junction bases with no gene match: 5.

The J gene is TRBJ2-7, the V gene TRBV7-5; TRBD2, as called in the table, went unchecked against the DNA. TRBV7-5 is classified as a pseudogene. CDR3 length: 16 amino acids. The CDR3 coding sequence is TGTGCCAGAAGCCATGGTTCTAGCGGGGGTGAGTACGAGCAGTACTTC. Its translation: CARSHGSSGGEYEQYF.

This clone was observed a few times. This specimen includes other DNA sequences encoding the same CDR3. The chain links TRBV5-6 to TRBJ2-3; 10 positions match TRBD2. V trimming: 2 bases; J trimming: 1 base; junction bases outside the gene matches: 1. This CDR3 has 15 amino acids. Germline loops: CDR1 SGHDT, CDR2 YYEEEE. The CDR3 loop reads CASSFGLAGTDTQYF. The CDR3 nucleotides are TGTGCCAGCAGCTTTGGACTAGCGGGCACAGATACGCAGTATTTT. Based on the CDR3 plus reference TRBV5-6 and TRBJ2-3, the full variable domain is DAGVTQSPTHLIKTRGQQVTLRCSPKSGHDTVSWYQQALGQGPQFIFQYYEEEERQRGNFPDRFSGHQFPNYSSELNVNALLLGDSALYLCASSFGLAGTDTQYFGPGTRLTVL.

The chain joins TRBV28 to TRBJ2-7; 7 bases match TRBD1. Germline lookup yields CDR1 MDHEN and CDR2 SYDVKM. Trimming removed 8 bases from V and 9 bases from J; junction bases left unmatched: 13. This CDR3 has 13 residues. CDR3: CASWAWTGKRQYF. The CDR3 coding sequence is TGTGCCAGCTGGGCTTGGACAGGCAAAAGGCAGTACTTC.

This clone has a single count. The chain uses TRBV6-6 and TRBJ1-4, with D possibly being TRBD1 (6 bases). CDR1 is MNHNY and CDR2 is SVGAGI in the germline V gene (reference sequence). The V gene lost 8 bases and the J gene lost 2 bases, with 9 bases spanning the gap. The CDR3 length is 13 residues. Here the CDR3 reads CASHRDTNEKLFF. DNA for the CDR3: TGTGCCAGCCACAGGGATACTAATGAAAAACTGTTTTTT.

V usage is TRBV2 and J usage is TRBJ2-5, with D perhaps matching TRBD2 (5 bases). CDR3 length: 14 amino acids. Trimming removed 4 bases from V and 5 bases from J, with 14 bases in between. Germline V gene data show CDR1 as SNHLY and CDR2 as FYNNEI. The CDR3 reads CASSVPGSVETQYF. CDR3 bases: TGTGCCAGCAGTGTTCCGGGAAGCGTGGAGACCCAGTACTTC. The complete variable domain, with remaining parts taken from reference TRBV2 and TRBJ2-5, reads EPEVTQTPSHQVTQMGQEVILRCVPISNHLYFYWYRQILGQKVEFLVSFYNNEISEKSEIFDDQFSVERPDGSNFTLKIRSTKLEDSAMYFCASSVPGSVETQYFGPGTRLLVL.

This chain connects TRBV14 to TRBJ2-7, with 8 bases that match TRBD1. This CDR3 has 14 amino acids. J gave up 2 bases and V 6 bases, and 6 bases lay outside the gene matches. Per the germline V gene, CDR1 is SGHDN and CDR2 is FVKESK. CDR3 in DNA: TGTGCCAGCAGAGGCCAGGGGGCCCCCTACGAGCAGTACTTC. Residues: CASRGQGAPYEQYF.

The genes are TRBV19 and TRBJ1-5; D unclear. Trimming cost V 0 bases and J 4 bases, with 7 bases left between them. Germline V lookup: CDR1 LNHDA, CDR2 SQIVND (reference sequence). The CDR3 covers 14 residues. CDR3 region: CASSIELQNQPQHF. In nucleotides, the CDR3 is TGTGCCAGTAGTATAGAGCTACAGAATCAGCCCCAGCATTTT.

This rearrangement joins TRBV19 to TRBJ2-1, with TRBD2 matching over 10 bases. V shed 3 bases and J 4 bases; nucleotides not matched to a gene: 6. CDR3 length: 16 residues. Germline V CDR1 and CDR2: LNHDA, SQIVND (reference sequence). CDR3 nucleotide sequence: TGTGCCAGTAGTATTACAGCGGGAGGGCGGTACAATGAGCAGTTCTTC. Its translation: CASSITAGGRYNEQFF.

This clone was detected only once. J is TRBJ2-1 and V is TRBV11-1, with D tentatively TRBD2 (6 bases). Germline lookup yields CDR1 SGHAT and CDR2 FQDESV (reference sequence). The ends were cut back, 5 bases at V and 2 bases at J, with 13 bases in the middle. The CDR3 has 15 amino acids. The CDR3 reads CASSTNSGTYNEQFF. CDR3 nucleotide sequence: TGTGCCAGCAGCACAAATAGCGGAACCTACAATGAGCAGTTCTTC.

This clone appeared a single time. The chain recombines TRBV7-8 with TRBJ1-6; 7 positions agree with TRBD1. Germline V gene data show CDR1 as SGHVS and CDR2 as FQNEAQ. With 4 bases clipped from V and 4 bases from J, the junction kept 13 bases outside the gene matches. CDR3 length: 18 amino acids. The CDR3 nucleotides read TGTGCCAGCAGCTACCTCCGTGACAGGGCGTTATATAATTCACCCCTCCACTTT. Translated, it gives CASSYLRDRALYNSPLHF.